Listed here are 21 T cell receptor beta chains from one sample, sequenced in a study of T cell changes during pregnancy in multiple sclerosis. Assay used: immunoSEQ multiplex PCR; TCRdb lists only in-frame clones, some missing. The sample holds fewer than 55,000 clones, more than 75% seen once. The material sequenced was CD8+ T cells from peripheral blood mononuclear cells, taken after pregnancy. Receptor source: a female donor in good health, enrolled as a control in a pregnancy study.

J is TRBJ2-3 and V is TRBV9, with a possible D match to TRBD2 (5 bases). The CDR3 has 16 amino acids. The germline CDR1 and CDR2 sequences are SGDLS and YYNGEE. V was trimmed by 4 bases and J by 0 bases, leaving 15 bases between them. The CDR3 DNA is TGTGCCAGCAGCCCCCGATCGGGGTATAGCACAGATACGCAGTATTTT. It specifies CASSPRSGYSTDTQYF.

This chain connects TRBV30 to TRBJ2-3; 7 nucleotides align to TRBD1. The germline V gene encodes CDR1 GTSNPN and CDR2 SVGIG (reference sequence). The J segment lost 1 base and the V segment lost 3 bases, leaving 4 bases of the junction unmatched. This CDR3 spans 14 amino acids. This chain's CDR3 is CAWSTGVGTDTQYF. CDR3 sequence (DNA): TGTGCCTGGAGCACAGGGGTCGGCACAGATACGCAGTATTTT.

The chain recombines TRBV4-2 with TRBJ1-1; D not resolved. V lost 0 bases and J lost 1, with 9 bases in between. From germline, CDR1 is LGHNA and CDR2 YNFKEQ. This CDR3 is 15 amino acids long. For the CDR3, the DNA is TGTGCCAGCAGCCAAGAGTTTGGCCCGAACACTGAAGCTTTCTTT. Translation: CASSQEFGPNTEAFF.

This clone was detected only a few times. The chain is built from TRBV2 and TRBJ1-1; 8 bases are a match to TRBD1. This CDR3 region has 14 residues. Germline CDR1 SNHLY, CDR2 FYNNEI. The junction had 1 base not matched to a gene; V was cut back by 3 bases and J by 1 base. The CDR3 DNA is TGTGCCAGCAGTGAGGGACAGGCGAACACTGAAGCTTTCTTT. Its protein is CASSEGQANTEAFF.

V and J are TRBV13 and TRBJ1-2; no clear D. The CDR3 is 11 amino acids. Germline lookup yields CDR1 PRHDT and CDR2 FYEKMQ (reference sequence). Between the trimmed V and J ends, which lost 4 bases and 7 bases, there was a span of 7 bases. For the CDR3, the DNA is TGTGCCAGCAGCTCATCTACTGGCTACACCTTC. Protein product: CASSSSTGYTF. The full variable domain, rest sourced from reference TRBV13 and TRBJ1-2, is AAGVIQSPRHLIKEKRETATLKCYPIPRHDTVYWYQQGPGQDPQFLISFYEKMQSDKGSIPDRFSAQQFSDYHSELNMSSLELGDSALYFCASSSSTGYTFGSGTRLTVV.

The chain recombines TRBV15 with TRBJ1-2, with D perhaps matching TRBD1 (5 bases). Trimming removed 6 bases from V and 4 bases from J, with 15 bases in between. The CDR3 runs 14 residues. The germline CDR1 and CDR2 sequences are LNHNV and YYDKDF (reference sequence). DNA of the CDR3: TGTGCCACCAGGAACAGCGGGGACCCCTATGGCTACACCTTC. It encodes CATRNSGDPYGYTF.

This clone was detected only a few times. The chain joins TRBV7-3 to TRBJ1-3, with D tentatively TRBD1 (6 bases). Germline V gives CDR1 SGHTA, CDR2 FQGTGA. V dropped 5 bases and J dropped 3 bases, with 8 bases sitting between them. CDR3 length: 13 amino acids. DNA for the CDR3: TGTGCCAGCAGCGAACAGGGTGGAAACACCATATATTTT. The encoded protein is CASSEQGGNTIYF.

This chain uses TRBV30 with TRBJ1-2; 10 nucleotides line up with TRBD1. The CDR3 is made up of 12 amino acids. CDR1 and CDR2 (germline): GTSNPN, SVGIG (reference sequence). Trimming removed 4 bases from V and 8 bases from J; junction bases left unmatched: 4. This CDR3 is CAWTSTGGGYTF. Written as DNA, the CDR3 is TGTGCCTGGACTTCGACAGGGGGCGGCTACACCTTC.

The chain joins TRBV15 to TRBJ2-3, with 7 bases fitting TRBD2. The CDR3 is made up of 17 amino acids. Germline-derived CDR1 and CDR2 are LNHNV and YYDKDF (reference sequence). The trim removed 2 bases at V and 2 bases at J, leaving 10 bases unmatched. DNA for the CDR3: TGTGCCACCAGCAGACCCGAAGGCGGGGGTCACACAGATACGCAGTATTTT. Its protein product is CATSRPEGGGHTDTQYF.

The rearrangement links TRBV27 to TRBJ1-2; no reliable D call. Trimming took 3 bases from V and 4 from J, leaving 9 bases between them. The V gene's germline CDR1 is MNHEY and CDR2 SMNVEV (reference sequence). The CDR3 runs 13 residues. CDR3 loop: CASSLGSGYGYTF. Written as DNA, the CDR3 is TGTGCCAGCAGTTTGGGTTCGGGCTATGGCTACACCTTC.

This CDR3 is CASTQGSTGELFF. The CDR3 DNA reads TGTGCCAGCACCCAGGGAAGCACCGGGGAGCTGTTTTTT. The chain links TRBV2 to TRBJ2-2; a possible D gene is TRBD1 (5 bases). V was shortened by 7 bases and J by 4 bases, with 10 bases between the two germline ends. The V gene's germline CDR1 is SNHLY and CDR2 FYNNEI. The CDR3 consists of 13 residues.

The genes are TRBV9 and TRBJ2-5; 9 nucleotides match TRBD2. After removal of 0 bases from V and 1 base from J, the junction contained 4 bases not matched to a gene. The CDR3 spans 16 residues. The V gene's germline CDR1 is SGDLS and CDR2 YYNGEE. The CDR3 is CASSVEERGVQETQYF. The DNA of the CDR3 is TGTGCCAGCAGCGTAGAAGAGCGGGGGGTCCAAGAGACCCAGTACTTC.

The count of this clone is one. The chain couples TRBV11-2 to TRBJ2-7; no definite D call. Per the germline V gene, CDR1 is SGHAT and CDR2 is FQNNGV. The CDR3 consists of 13 residues. With 4 bases removed from V and 10 bases from J, the gap between germline ends came to 17 bases. The CDR3 coding sequence is TGTGCCAGCAGCTCCCCGTCGGTCCATAGCCAGTACTTC. It yields the protein CASSSPSVHSQYF.

The rearrangement joins TRBV4-3 to TRBJ2-7, with TRBD1 matching 9 bases. The CDR3 length is 15 residues. Germline V lookup: CDR1 LGHNA, CDR2 YSLEER. V lost 2 bases and J lost 2; bases outside the gene matches: 4. The CDR3 is CASSQRTGDTYEQYF. Here the CDR3 DNA reads TGCGCCAGCAGCCAAAGGACAGGGGACACCTACGAGCAGTACTTC.

This chain joins TRBV4-3 and TRBJ2-7; D may be TRBD1 (6 bases). This CDR3 is built from 14 residues. The germline V gene has CDR1 LGHNA and CDR2 YSLEER. Trimming removed 3 bases at V and 0 bases at J, with 9 bases between. Here the CDR3 reads CASSHTGSSYEQYF. The CDR3 DNA reads TGCGCCAGCAGCCACACAGGGAGCTCCTACGAGCAGTACTTC.

V gene TRBV15 combines with J gene TRBJ2-7; 9 bases line up with TRBD2. Germline CDR1 is LNHNV and CDR2 is YYDKDF (reference sequence). Trimming removed 0 bases from V and 1 base from J; junction bases left unmatched: 7. The CDR3 consists of 17 residues. The CDR3: CATSRDGLAGRSYEQYF. The CDR3 DNA is TGTGCCACCAGCAGAGATGGGCTAGCGGGGAGGTCCTACGAGCAGTACTTC.

The chain links TRBV4-2 to TRBJ2-7; 12 positions match TRBD1. The germline V gene encodes CDR1 LGHNA and CDR2 YNFKEQ. The V gene end was trimmed by 3 bases and the J gene end by 7 bases; junction bases not matched to a gene: 7. The CDR3 extends over 15 amino acids. DNA of the CDR3: TGTGCCAGCAGCCACAAGGGACAGGGGGCCCGGGAGCAGTACTTC. Translation gives CASSHKGQGAREQYF.

The CDR3 sequence is CASSLGEIAGSLSYNEQFF. CDR3 bases: TGCGCCAGCAGCTTGGGAGAGATAGCCGGGAGTTTATCCTACAATGAGCAGTTCTTC. This chain links TRBV5-1 with TRBJ2-1; TRBD2 is a possible D gene (6 bases). The length of the CDR3 is 19 residues. Trimming took 0 bases from V and 1 from J, leaving 20 bases between them. The germline V gene encodes CDR1 SGHRS and CDR2 YFSETQ.

The chain combines TRBV30 with TRBJ1-2; D is uncertain. Germline V lookup: CDR1 GTSNPN, CDR2 SVGIG (reference sequence). The CDR3 spans 14 residues. V lost 3 bases, J lost 0 bases, and 11 bases lay in between. CDR3 region: CAWRRRIPNYGYTF. CDR3 in DNA: TGTGCCTGGAGGCGTCGTATCCCTAACTATGGCTACACCTTC.

The chain's CDR3 is CASSLASGGKETQYF. Here the CDR3 DNA reads TGTGCCAGCAGCTTAGCGTCCGGAGGGAAGGAGACCCAGTACTTC. J is TRBJ2-5 and V is TRBV7-9; maybe TRBD2 (6 bases). In germline, CDR1 is SEHNR, CDR2 FQNEAQ (reference sequence). The CDR3 covers 15 residues. V lost 0 bases, J lost 5 bases, and 13 bases lay in between.

Only one count was recorded for this clone. The chain carries TRBV15 and TRBJ2-7; a weak D match, TRBD2 (6 bases). Trimming left V 5 bases short and J 3 bases short, with 14 bases between. This CDR3 has 14 amino acids. In germline, CDR1 is LNHNV, CDR2 YYDKDF (reference sequence). Written as DNA, the CDR3 is TGTGCCACCAGCCGTGGGACTGGAAACTACGAGCAGTACTTC. Translating it yields CATSRGTGNYEQYF. The full variable domain, with the rest looked up from reference TRBV15 and TRBJ2-7, is DAMVIQNPRYQVTQFGKPVTLSCSQTLNHNVMYWYQQKSSQAPKLLFHYYDKDFNNEADTPDNFQSRRPNTSFCFLDIRSPGLGDTAMYLCATSRGTGNYEQYFGPGTRLTVT.